These T cell receptor beta chains were read from a single sample in a study of CD8+ T cells in alopecia areata. TCRdb's table, derived via immunoSEQ multiplex PCR, lists solely in-frame clones and lacks some. The sample lists 150,000 to 200,000 clones, 58% occurring once. The starting material was CD4+ T cells sorted from blood, obtained between weeks 55 and 65, from a patient treated with tofacitinib. Receptor source: a human donor with alopecia areata. Both conserved end residues are part of each CDR3. Each record gives: V gene, clone size, J gene, D gene, CDR3 DNA, CDR3 protein. D genes are given only for firm matches. Clone size is given for some rows only: seen once, a few or many times, or a class if the clone is expanded.

>TRBV9|.|TRBJ1-5|.
TGTGCCAGCAGCGTAGCGGGAGAGGGTCAGCCCCAGCATTTT
CASSVAGEGQPQHF
>TRBV28|.|TRBJ1-2|.
TGTGCCAGCAGTTTATTGGGAACCTATGGCTACACCTTC
CASSLLGTYGYTF
>TRBV29-1|.|TRBJ1-4|.
TGCAGCGTTGAACTCAGGGCAACTAATGAAAAACTGTTTTTT
CSVELRATNEKLFF
>TRBV15|.|TRBJ2-7|.
TGTGCCACCAGCAGAGATTGGGGACCGACCTCCTACGAGCAGTACTTC
CATSRDWGPTSYEQYF
>TRBV19|once|TRBJ1-2|TRBD1
TGTGCCAGTAGTGCCGGGACAGGCTACTATGGCTACACCTTC
CASSAGTGYYGYTF
>TRBV5-1|.|TRBJ2-2|TRBD2
TGCGCCAGCAGCCGCGGGGGTAGCACCGGGGAGCTGTTTTTT
CASSRGGSTGELFF
>TRBV5-1|.|TRBJ1-2|.
TGCGCCAGCAGCTTGGGCGACAGGCCAGGAGGCTACACCTTC
CASSLGDRPGGYTF
>TRBV19|.|TRBJ1-5|TRBD1
TGTGCCAGTAGTCTGGGACAGCTTAATCAGCCCCAGCATTTT
CASSLGQLNQPQHF
>TRBV15|few|TRBJ1-1|.
TGTGCCACCAGCAGAGAGAAAGGGTTGAACACTGAAGCTTTCTTT
CATSREKGLNTEAFF
>TRBV30|few|TRBJ1-1|TRBD1
TGTGCCTGGACCCCCAGGGGGGCGTCCTATAGACAGGCTTTCTTT
CAWTPRGASYRQAFF
>TRBV29-1|.|TRBJ1-2|.
TGCAGCGTTGAAGATATAAGTGGAGGAGGGGGGAATGGCTACACCTTC
CSVEDISGGGGNGYTF
>TRBV10-3|.|TRBJ1-1|TRBD1
TGTGCCATCAGGGACAGGTTTGAAGCTTTCTTT
CAIRDRFEAFF
>TRBV2|few|TRBJ2-2|.
TGTGCCAGCAGTGTTCTCCAGGGATGGACCGGGGAGCTGTTTTTT
CASSVLQGWTGELFF
>TRBV19|.|TRBJ2-2|.
TGTGCCAGTAGTATTGGCACCCTGAGGACCGGGGAGCTGTTTTTT
CASSIGTLRTGELFF
>TRBV7-9|.|TRBJ2-7|.
TGTGCCAGCAGCTTACCCTCGGGGTACGAGCAGTACTTC
CASSLPSGYEQYF
>TRBV6-6|.|TRBJ1-5|TRBD1
TGTGCCAGCAGTGCACCCGACAGGGGGCCGGAGTACCAGCATTTT
CASSAPDRGPEYQHF
>TRBV29-1|.|TRBJ1-5|.
TGCAGCGTTGTTTGGGGGAACCAGCCCCAGCATTTT
CSVVWGNQPQHF
>TRBV14|.|TRBJ1-6|.
TGTGCCAGCAGCCAATTTGACAGGTCCTCCTATAATTCACCCCTCCACTTT
CASSQFDRSSYNSPLHF
>TRBV29-1|.|TRBJ2-3|.
TGCAGCATTACGGGGTGGGGCACAGATACGCAGTATTTT
CSITGWGTDTQYF
>TRBV7-3|many|TRBJ2-5|.
TGTGCCAGCAGCTTTGGAAGTACGGAGACCCAGTACTTC
CASSFGSTETQYF
>TRBV30|.|TRBJ1-5|.
TGTGCCTGGACGCCGGCAGTTAATCAGCCCCAGCATTTT
CAWTPAVNQPQHF
>TRBV7-9|few|TRBJ2-6|.
TGTGCCAGCAGTGGGGTGAGAGCCGGGGCCAACGTCCTGACTTTC
CASSGVRAGANVLTF
>TRBV30|once|TRBJ2-1|.
TGTGCCGGGACACTTTACAATGAGCAGTTCTTC
CAGTLYNEQFF
>TRBV9|.|TRBJ2-1|.
TGTGCCAGCAGCGTAGGTAGGACACCCTCCTACAATGAGCAGTTCTTC
CASSVGRTPSYNEQFF
>TRBV10-3|.|TRBJ2-3|.
TGTGCCATGACGGCTTCAGGCACAGATACGCAGTATTTT
CAMTASGTDTQYF
>TRBV7-2|.|TRBJ2-5|.
TGTGCCAGCAGCTTGATTGGGCGGTTGAGCGGAGAGACCCAGTACTTC
CASSLIGRLSGETQYF
>TRBV15|.|TRBJ2-5|.
TGTGCCACACATTCGGACAGACTAAGACAAGAGACCCAGTACTTC
CATHSDRLRQETQYF
>TRBV29-1|.|TRBJ1-2|.
TGCAGCGTTCCCCCCGGGGACAAGGAGGACTATGGCTACACCTTC
CSVPPGDKEDYGYTF
>TRBV6-6|few|TRBJ1-1|.
TGTGCCAGCAGTACACGGGGGGATACGACTGAAGCTTTCTTT
CASSTRGDTTEAFF
>TRBV5-1|few|TRBJ2-3|.
TGCGCCAGCAGCTCCCAGGTATCACCTAGCACAGATACGCAGTATTTT
CASSSQVSPSTDTQYF
>TRBV28|.|TRBJ1-6|TRBD1
TGTGCCAGCAGTCCCTCGCAGGGGGGTTCACCCCTCCACTTT
CASSPSQGGSPLHF
>TRBV20-1|.|TRBJ1-2|.
TGCAGTGCTAGAGGGACACCTGGCTACACCTTC
CSARGTPGYTF
>TRBV5-1|few|TRBJ1-1|.
TGCGCCAGCAGCGGGTGGGGAGAACCGAACACTGAAGCTTTCTTT
CASSGWGEPNTEAFF
>TRBV15|few|TRBJ1-5|TRBD1
TGTGCCACCAGACGCAACAGGGGTGGCAATCAGCCCCAGCATTTT
CATRRNRGGNQPQHF
>TRBV10-3|few|TRBJ2-2|.
TGTGCCACCTCCTACTTCTCCGGGGAGCTGTTTTTT
CATSYFSGELFF
>TRBV7-2|.|TRBJ1-1|.
TGTGCCAGCAGCCCTGGGTGGGCGGAGCTCAACACTGAAGCTTTCTTT
CASSPGWAELNTEAFF
>TRBV30|.|TRBJ2-7|.
TGTGCCTGGAGTGTTTTATCCGAGCAGTACTTC
CAWSVLSEQYF
>TRBV4-1|.|TRBJ1-1|.
TGCGCCAGCAGCCACACCACAGGGAAGGACACTGAAGCTTTCTTT
CASSHTTGKDTEAFF
>TRBV29-1|.|TRBJ2-7|.
TGCAGCGTTGAAGTTTACGGACTCCGGGGATACTACGAGCAGTACTTC
CSVEVYGLRGYYEQYF
>TRBV7-9|.|TRBJ2-1|.
TGTGCCAGCAGCTTAGAGATACGGGGCGAGCAGTTCTTC
CASSLEIRGEQFF
>TRBV29-1|.|TRBJ1-1|TRBD1
TGCAGCGCAGACAGGGGGGTTGGCACTGAAGCTTTCTTT
CSADRGVGTEAFF
>TRBV9|.|TRBJ1-2|.
TGTGCCAGCAGCGTAGAAGGGAACTATGGCTACACCTTC
CASSVEGNYGYTF
>TRBV30|.|TRBJ1-2|.
TGTGCCTGGAGCGGCGGGTTTGGCTACACCTTC
CAWSGGFGYTF
>TRBV20-1|.|TRBJ1-2|.
TGCAGTGCTCCCAGGGACGGCTACACCTTC
CSAPRDGYTF
>TRBV7-2|few|TRBJ2-5|TRBD1
TGTGCCAGCAGCTTAGGGGACAGGTTCCGAGAGACCCAGTACTTC
CASSLGDRFRETQYF